The source of this T cell receptor (beta chain) is a study of vaccination and CD4 T cells after COVID-19. Study context: The authors exposed cells to overlapping spike peptides derived from SARS-CoV-2, HCoV-NL63, HCoV-OC43 and HCoV-229E.

At the Johns Hopkins FTIC core, DNA taken from cultured CD4+ T cells was sequenced by way of the Oncomine TCR Beta short-read assay. TCRdb re-analysed the PCR reads in MiXCR, keeping a single row per CDR3 protein. The data contain under 15,000 distinct CDR3 sequences, approximately 61% of them singletons. Study outcomes and limitations: The study found that a median 86.3% of reactive clones in convalescent patients appeared only post-vaccination.

A note on this clonotype: Antigen specificity is unknown.

Per germline, CDR1 DFQATT and CDR2 SNEGSKA (reference sequence). V lost 5 bases and J 3 bases, leaving 11 bases between the germline ends. CDR3 length: 13 residues. Treatment given: roughly 10-day PBMC culture with coronavirus spike peptide pools or control peptides (ViraFEST assay). ViraFEST stimulated the growth of antigen-specific T cells using peptide pools and subsequently profiled their TCRs by sequencing. The receptor was isolated from a human donor who had recovered from COVID-19. This specimen consisted of CD4+ T cells from blood, cultured in vitro, obtained before SARS-CoV-2 vaccination. V usage is TRBV20-1 and J usage is TRBJ2-4; TRBD2 is a possible D gene (6 bases). CDR3 region: CSAGDSGKNIQYF. CDR3 sequence (DNA): TGCAGTGCTGGGGACTCTGGCAAAAACATTCAGTACTTC.